Listed below are T cell receptor beta chains from one sample, sequenced in a study of type 1 and type 2 diabetes patients. TCRdb passed the multiplex PCR reads through MiXCR, listing each CDR3 protein once. The sample lists some 250,000 distinct CDR3 sequences, roughly 50% occurring once. The sequenced material came from peripheral blood mononuclear cells (PBMCs). These receptor sequences come from a man aged 18 to 29 with type 2 diabetes. CDR3s include the opening cysteine and the closing phenylalanine or tryptophan. The order of the fields is V gene, J gene, D gene, clone size, CDR3 protein, CDR3 DNA. A D gene is named only where the DNA matches it firmly. Expanded clones are given a class, and other clones once, few, many or no size at all.

v_gene: TRBV5-1; j_gene: TRBJ1-4; d_gene: .; abundance: .; CDR3aa: CASRGDVREKLFF; CDR3nt: TGCGCCAGCAGGGGGGACGTTCGGGAAAAACTGTTTTTT
v_gene: TRBV2; j_gene: TRBJ2-7; d_gene: .; abundance: .; CDR3aa: CASSESTQTTEEVHFRYEQYF; CDR3nt: TGTGCCAGCAGTGAATCTACCCAGACTACGGAAGAGGTCCACTTCCGCTACGAGCAGTACTTC
v_gene: TRBV6-5; j_gene: TRBJ1-3; d_gene: .; abundance: .; CDR3aa: CASSYSGTDVSGNTIYF; CDR3nt: TGTGCCAGCAGTTACTCGGGGACGGATGTCTCTGGAAACACCATATATTTT
v_gene: TRBV30; j_gene: TRBJ2-3; d_gene: TRBD1; abundance: .; CDR3aa: CAWSVPGTASTDTQYF; CDR3nt: TGTGCCTGGAGTGTACCCGGGACAGCTAGCACAGATACGCAGTATTTT
v_gene: TRBV14; j_gene: TRBJ1-1; d_gene: .; abundance: .; CDR3aa: CASSQSGTNTEAFF; CDR3nt: TGTGCCAGCAGCCAATCAGGGACCAACACTGAAGCTTTCTTT
v_gene: TRBV29-1; j_gene: TRBJ1-1; d_gene: .; abundance: .; CDR3aa: CSVDPASAEAFF; CDR3nt: TGCAGCGTTGACCCGGCCAGCGCTGAAGCTTTCTTT
v_gene: TRBV15; j_gene: TRBJ2-6; d_gene: TRBD2; abundance: many; CDR3aa: CATSRDGSWGGYSGANVLTF; CDR3nt: TGTGCCACCAGCAGAGATGGGTCGTGGGGAGGGTACTCTGGGGCCAACGTCCTGACTTTC
v_gene: TRBV15; j_gene: TRBJ1-1; d_gene: .; abundance: .; CDR3aa: CATRVYNTEAFF; CDR3nt: TGTGCCACCAGGGTCTATAACACTGAAGCTTTCTTT
v_gene: TRBV10-1; j_gene: TRBJ2-1; d_gene: .; abundance: .; CDR3aa: CASSLRRSVDNNEQFF; CDR3nt: TGCGCCAGCAGTCTTCGTCGGTCGGTTGACAACAATGAGCAGTTCTTC
v_gene: TRBV2; j_gene: TRBJ2-5; d_gene: .; abundance: many; CDR3aa: CASTKGLSETQYF; CDR3nt: TGTGCCAGCACCAAAGGTTTGTCGGAGACCCAGTACTTC
v_gene: TRBV30; j_gene: TRBJ1-1; d_gene: .; abundance: .; CDR3aa: CAWSMGAGTFF; CDR3nt: TGTGCCTGGAGTATGGGGGCCGGGACTTTCTTT
v_gene: TRBV2; j_gene: TRBJ1-2; d_gene: .; abundance: many; CDR3aa: CASNDRGGDYGYTF; CDR3nt: TGTGCCAGCAACGACCGGGGCGGTGACTATGGCTACACCTTC
v_gene: TRBV6-6; j_gene: TRBJ1-4; d_gene: TRBD1; abundance: few; CDR3aa: CASGNYNRGKGTNEKLFF; CDR3nt: TGTGCCAGCGGAAACTATAACAGGGGGAAGGGGACTAATGAAAAACTGTTTTTT
v_gene: TRBV12-3/TRBV12-4; j_gene: TRBJ1-1; d_gene: .; abundance: .; CDR3aa: CASRHRGGTEAFF; CDR3nt: TGTGCCAGCAGACATAGGGGGGGCACTGAAGCTTTCTTT
v_gene: TRBV6-6; j_gene: TRBJ1-1; d_gene: TRBD1; abundance: .; CDR3aa: CASSLAMTGSNTEAFF; CDR3nt: TGTGCCAGCAGCCTGGCAATGACAGGGTCGAACACTGAAGCTTTCTTT
v_gene: TRBV20-1; j_gene: TRBJ2-7; d_gene: TRBD2; abundance: few; CDR3aa: CSAPLAGLSYEQYF; CDR3nt: TGCAGTGCACCTCTAGCGGGTCTCTCCTACGAGCAGTACTTC
v_gene: TRBV4-1; j_gene: TRBJ1-4; d_gene: TRBD1; abundance: .; CDR3aa: CASSLRTGEDEKLFF; CDR3nt: TGCGCCAGCAGCCTTCGGACAGGGGAGGATGAAAAACTGTTTTTT
v_gene: TRBV25-1; j_gene: TRBJ1-2; d_gene: .; abundance: few; CDR3aa: CASSDPWTDYGYTF; CDR3nt: TGTGCCAGCAGTGATCCATGGACAGACTATGGCTACACCTTC
v_gene: TRBV7-3; j_gene: TRBJ1-6; d_gene: .; abundance: .; CDR3aa: CASSLLRSSPLHF; CDR3nt: TGTGCCAGCAGCTTACTCAGGAGTTCACCCCTCCACTTT
v_gene: TRBV19; j_gene: TRBJ2-7; d_gene: .; abundance: few; CDR3aa: CASSVLPQYEQYF; CDR3nt: TGTGCCAGTAGCGTCCTACCGCAGTACGAGCAGTACTTC
v_gene: TRBV28; j_gene: TRBJ2-5; d_gene: .; abundance: few; CDR3aa: CASSALWGPETQYF; CDR3nt: TGTGCCAGCAGTGCCCTGTGGGGTCCAGAGACCCAGTACTTC
v_gene: TRBV6-6; j_gene: TRBJ2-7; d_gene: .; abundance: .; CDR3aa: CASSEGTRPYEQYF; CDR3nt: TGTGCCAGCAGTGAAGGGACAAGACCCTACGAGCAGTACTTC
v_gene: TRBV9; j_gene: TRBJ2-3; d_gene: .; abundance: .; CDR3aa: CASSVGAPVPTDTQYF; CDR3nt: TGTGCCAGCAGCGTAGGGGCACCCGTCCCAACAGATACGCAGTATTTT
v_gene: TRBV6-6; j_gene: TRBJ2-3; d_gene: TRBD1; abundance: few; CDR3aa: CASKARGRTDTQYF; CDR3nt: TGTGCCAGTAAGGCGAGGGGGCGCACAGATACGCAGTATTTT
v_gene: TRBV12-3/TRBV12-4; j_gene: TRBJ2-1; d_gene: .; abundance: once; CDR3aa: CASSVGSFDEQFF; CDR3nt: TGTGCCAGCAGTGTAGGGAGCTTTGATGAGCAGTTCTTC
v_gene: TRBV13; j_gene: TRBJ1-2; d_gene: .; abundance: .; CDR3aa: CASCWGTGKDYGYTF; CDR3nt: TGTGCCAGCTGCTGGGGCACAGGGAAGGACTATGGCTACACCTTC
v_gene: TRBV6-2/TRBV6-3; j_gene: TRBJ2-7; d_gene: TRBD1; abundance: .; CDR3aa: CASTIGQVGPYEQYF; CDR3nt: TGTGCCAGCACCATAGGACAGGTTGGACCCTACGAGCAGTACTTC
v_gene: TRBV2; j_gene: TRBJ1-2; d_gene: TRBD1; abundance: once; CDR3aa: CATSGGQGNGYTF; CDR3nt: TGTGCCACCAGTGGTGGACAGGGTAATGGCTACACCTTC
v_gene: TRBV6-5; j_gene: TRBJ2-7; d_gene: TRBD1; abundance: .; CDR3aa: CASSQTGGIYEQYF; CDR3nt: TGTGCCAGCAGCCAGACAGGGGGCATTTACGAGCAGTACTTC
v_gene: TRBV7-2; j_gene: TRBJ2-5; d_gene: TRBD2; abundance: .; CDR3aa: CASSLGPSPAGGRYNQETQYF; CDR3nt: TGTGCCAGCAGCTTAGGCCCCTCCCCGGCGGGGGGGCGATATAACCAAGAGACCCAGTACTTC
v_gene: TRBV6-5; j_gene: TRBJ1-2; d_gene: TRBD1; abundance: .; CDR3aa: CASSLSLGTGGLDGYTF; CDR3nt: TGTGCCAGCAGTCTCTCCCTTGGGACAGGGGGATTGGATGGCTACACCTTC
v_gene: TRBV28; j_gene: TRBJ2-7; d_gene: .; abundance: .; CDR3aa: CASRTQGISYEQYF; CDR3nt: TGTGCCAGCAGGACACAGGGAATCTCCTACGAGCAGTACTTC
v_gene: TRBV20-1; j_gene: TRBJ2-7; d_gene: TRBD2; abundance: many; CDR3aa: CSATGTSGRAGEQYF; CDR3nt: TGCAGTGCTACTGGGACTAGCGGGAGGGCGGGCGAGCAGTACTTC
v_gene: TRBV7-6; j_gene: TRBJ2-1; d_gene: TRBD2; abundance: .; CDR3aa: CASSLGTSGSKGYNEQFF; CDR3nt: TGTGCCAGCAGCTTAGGGACTAGCGGGAGTAAAGGCTACAATGAGCAGTTCTTC
v_gene: TRBV19; j_gene: TRBJ2-6; d_gene: .; abundance: .; CDR3aa: CASCPGNLGANVLTF; CDR3nt: TGTGCCAGTTGCCCAGGGAATTTGGGGGCCAACGTCCTGACTTTC
v_gene: TRBV20-1; j_gene: TRBJ2-3; d_gene: TRBD1; abundance: once; CDR3aa: CSARVSAGGRDTQYF; CDR3nt: TGCAGTGCTAGAGTATCGGCAGGGGGCAGAGATACGCAGTATTTT
v_gene: TRBV27; j_gene: TRBJ2-5; d_gene: TRBD2; abundance: .; CDR3aa: CASNPSSGGSSKTQYF; CDR3nt: TGTGCCAGCAATCCCTCTAGCGGGGGGTCGTCGAAGACCCAGTACTTC
v_gene: TRBV7-6; j_gene: TRBJ2-7; d_gene: .; abundance: few; CDR3aa: CASSLGVGLDEQYF; CDR3nt: TGTGCCAGCAGCTTAGGGGTGGGTTTGGACGAGCAGTACTTC
v_gene: TRBV6-6; j_gene: TRBJ2-7; d_gene: TRBD1; abundance: .; CDR3aa: CASTRTGGMYEQYF; CDR3nt: TGTGCCAGCACCAGGACAGGGGGAATGTACGAGCAGTACTTC
v_gene: TRBV2; j_gene: TRBJ2-5; d_gene: .; abundance: many; CDR3aa: CASSSTRSSGDQYF; CDR3nt: TGTGCCAGCAGCTCAACTCGATCTTCCGGGGACCAGTACTTC
v_gene: TRBV5-1; j_gene: TRBJ2-1; d_gene: .; abundance: .; CDR3aa: CASSSDRSGYNEQFF; CDR3nt: TGCGCCAGCAGCTCAGACAGGTCCGGATACAATGAGCAGTTCTTC
v_gene: TRBV19; j_gene: TRBJ1-4; d_gene: .; abundance: .; CDR3aa: CVSRVQTNEKLFF; CDR3nt: TGTGTCAGTAGGGTGCAGACCAATGAAAAACTGTTTTTT
v_gene: TRBV20-1; j_gene: TRBJ2-2; d_gene: .; abundance: .; CDR3aa: CSARGQAFTGELFF; CDR3nt: TGCAGTGCTAGAGGACAGGCCTTCACCGGGGAGCTGTTTTTT
v_gene: TRBV2; j_gene: TRBJ2-3; d_gene: .; abundance: .; CDR3aa: CASSREGGPRNTQYF; CDR3nt: TGTGCCAGCAGTCGTGAGGGGGGCCCGCGGAATACGCAGTATTTT
v_gene: TRBV20-1; j_gene: TRBJ1-5; d_gene: TRBD1; abundance: few; CDR3aa: CSAGLGTGSQPQHF; CDR3nt: TGCAGTGCTGGCCTCGGGACAGGGAGTCAGCCCCAGCATTTT
v_gene: TRBV27; j_gene: TRBJ2-7; d_gene: .; abundance: .; CDR3aa: CASSRDGSSYEQYF; CDR3nt: TGTGCCAGCAGTCGGGACGGTTCGTCCTACGAGCAGTACTTC
v_gene: TRBV9; j_gene: TRBJ1-1; d_gene: .; abundance: many; CDR3aa: CASSVEGNTEAFF; CDR3nt: TGTGCCAGCAGCGTAGAAGGGAACACTGAAGCTTTCTTT